Presented here are 24 T cell receptor beta chains from one specimen sequenced in a study of blood T cell repertoires in COVID-19. Measured with immunoSEQ multiplex PCR; TCRdb has only the in-frame clones, and not every one. The table has around 320,000 clones, about 91% seen once; the top ten hold approximately 7.2%. The sequencing sample was made of peripheral blood. The receptors here all came from a woman in her 30s who had recovered from COVID-19.

V usage is TRBV11-2 and J usage is TRBJ1-2; unclear D gene. The CDR3 loop spans 15 amino acids. The V and J ends lost 1 base and 8 bases respectively, with 17 bases between them. Germline CDR1 reads SGHAT; CDR2 reads FQNNGV. The CDR3 region is CASSLVASMREGYTF. The CDR3 DNA follows: TGTGCCAGCAGCTTAGTCGCAAGCATGCGGGAGGGCTACACCTTC.

This sequence joins TRBV3-1 (or the pseudogene TRBV3-2) and TRBJ1-5; 8 positions match TRBD1. The CDR3 consists of 13 residues. CDR1 is LGHDT and CDR2 is YNNKEL in the germline V gene (reference sequence). The V and J ends lost 10 bases and 6 bases, in that order; junction bases with no gene match: 8. Written as DNA, the CDR3 is TGTGCCACTGCTGCGGGACAGGCTCAGCCCCAGCATTTT. Its translation is CATAAGQAQPQHF.

The gene calls are TRBV29-1 and TRBJ2-7, with D possibly matching TRBD2 (7 bases). The germline V gene encodes CDR1 SQVTM and CDR2 ANQGSEA. V was cut by 3 bases and J by 0 bases, with 12 bases left in between. This CDR3 has 14 residues. CDR3 in amino acids: CSVESGGYSYEQYF. CDR3 in DNA: TGCAGCGTTGAGTCGGGGGGCTACTCCTACGAGCAGTACTTC.

This chain links TRBV6-1 with TRBJ2-6; D is uncertain. CDR3 size: 16 residues. Trimming stripped 3 bases from V and 3 bases from J, with 12 bases between. Germline values: CDR1 MNHNS, CDR2 SASEGT. CDR3 loop: CASSERPRDGANVLTF. In DNA, the CDR3 is TGTGCCAGCAGTGAGAGGCCGCGCGATGGGGCCAACGTCCTGACTTTC.

The genes are TRBV7-9 and TRBJ1-2; 7 bases agree with TRBD1. The V segment lost 1 base and the J segment 8 bases; nucleotides outside the gene matches: 10. CDR3 length equals 15 residues. Germline CDR1 reads SEHNR; CDR2 reads FQNEAQ (reference sequence). CDR3 sequence reads: CASSLGQGSVGGYTF. DNA for the CDR3: TGTGCCAGCAGCTTAGGACAGGGATCAGTTGGAGGCTACACCTTC.

CDR3: CASTPGVEDTQYF. DNA of the CDR3: TGTGCCAGCACCCCAGGGGTAGAAGATACGCAGTATTTT. The J gene is TRBJ2-3, the V gene TRBV6-5; weak D call: TRBD1 (6 bases). The CDR3 sequence is 13 residues long. Trimming pared 7 bases from V and 5 bases from J, leaving 13 bases between. CDR1 and CDR2 from the germline V gene are MNHEY and SVGAGI.

The chain couples TRBV6-1 to TRBJ2-7; D is uncertain. Trimming took off 1 base at V and 2 bases at J, with 6 bases between the two ends. CDR1 and CDR2 from the germline V gene are MNHNS and SASEGT. The CDR3 covers 13 residues. The CDR3 sequence: CASSEGTAYEQYF. CDR3 bases: TGTGCCAGCAGTGAAGGCACAGCCTACGAGCAGTACTTC.

The rearrangement uses TRBV3-1 (or the pseudogene TRBV3-2) and TRBJ2-2; TRBD2 is a possible D gene (6 bases). Per germline, CDR1 LGHDT and CDR2 YNNKEL (reference sequence). The V and J ends lost 6 bases and 8 bases respectively, with 34 bases between them. The length of the CDR3 is 20 residues. In nucleotides, the CDR3 is TGTGCCAGCAGTTGCGATATCCATGGGTGGAGGGCCTTGGGCACTGGGGAGCTGTTTTTT. It translates to CASSCDIHGWRALGTGELFF.

The genes are TRBV5-8 and TRBJ1-6; no clear D. CDR1 and CDR2 (germline): SGHTS, YDEGEE. CDR3 size: 16 residues. Trimming took off 0 bases at V and 7 bases at J, with 14 bases between the two ends. The CDR3 spells CASSLEVPVSNSPLHF. The CDR3 bases are TGTGCCAGCAGCTTGGAGGTGCCCGTTAGCAATTCACCCCTCCACTTT.

The gene calls are TRBV5-1 and TRBJ2-3; D possibly corresponds to TRBD2 (5 bases). The CDR3 is made up of 16 amino acids. The V and J ends lost 1 base and 1 base respectively, with 13 bases between them. Per germline, CDR1 SGHRS and CDR2 YFSETQ. CDR3 protein: CASSLNREYGTDTQYF. The CDR3 DNA reads as TGCGCCAGCAGCTTGAATCGGGAATACGGCACAGATACGCAGTATTTT.

This chain joins TRBV5-1 and TRBJ2-5; tentatively, D is TRBD1 (6 bases). Germline-derived CDR1 and CDR2 are SGHRS and YFSETQ. V was clipped by 0 bases and J by 5 bases, with 14 bases between them. The CDR3 is made up of 15 amino acids. CDR3 coding DNA: TGCGCCAGCAGCTTGGCGGATTTCCAGGGGGAGACCCAGTACTTC. Its protein is CASSLADFQGETQYF.

CDR3 residues: CASSPVLSSYQPQHF. CDR3 sequence (DNA): TGCGCCAGCAGCCCCGTCCTAAGCTCCTATCAGCCCCAGCATTTT. This chain uses TRBV5-1 with TRBJ1-5; D is unresolved. The CDR3 loop spans 15 amino acids. Germline assignment: CDR1 SGHRS and CDR2 YFSETQ. V gave up 4 bases and J gave up 5 bases, with 16 bases separating them.

The chain employs TRBV6-1 and TRBJ1-2; D not resolved. The V end lost 2 bases, the J end lost 0 bases, and 7 bases lay between the germline ends. CDR1 MNHNS and CDR2 SASEGT come from the germline V gene. The CDR3 contains 14 residues. The CDR3: CASSEFSPNYGYTF. The CDR3 DNA sequence: TGTGCCAGCAGTGAATTTTCTCCTAACTATGGCTACACCTTC.

This clone is a singleton in its sample. J is TRBJ1-1 and V is TRBV3-1 (or the pseudogene TRBV3-2); maybe TRBD1 (5 bases). V gave up 6 bases and J gave up 3 bases, with 11 bases separating them. The CDR3 is 13 residues long. CDR1 is LGHDT and CDR2 is YNNKEL in the germline V gene (reference sequence). CDR3 in amino acids: CASRNGGHTEAFF. In DNA form, the CDR3 reads TGTGCCAGCAGGAACGGGGGTCACACTGAAGCTTTCTTT.

The chain has TRBV11-3 and TRBJ2-1; 7 bases fit TRBD2. V gave up 2 bases and J gave up 8 bases; unmatched junction bases: 9. The CDR3 runs to 15 residues. Germline V gene sequence: CDR1 SGHNT, CDR2 YENEEA. The CDR3 sequence is CASSLSSGVVHEQFF. The CDR3 region has the DNA TGTGCCAGCAGCTTAAGCAGCGGGGTTGTCCATGAGCAGTTCTTC.

V is TRBV20-1 and J is TRBJ1-6; D is possibly TRBD1 (5 bases). The CDR3 spans 14 residues. From germline, CDR1 is DFQATT and CDR2 SNEGSKA (reference sequence). Trimming cost V 3 bases and J 7 bases, with 13 bases left between them. The CDR3 DNA reads as TGCAGTGCTAGTTCATCGACAGCCAATTCACCCCTCCACTTT. Its protein is CSASSSTANSPLHF.

The CDR3: CASSLDWWTGGSYEQYF. Here the CDR3 DNA reads TGTGCCAGCAGCTTAGATTGGTGGACAGGGGGATCCTACGAGCAGTACTTC. The rearrangement links TRBV7-2 to TRBJ2-7, with TRBD1 matching 10 bases. Losses at the gene ends were 1 base for V and 1 base for J; bases not matched to a gene: 7. The CDR3 has 17 amino acids. Germline CDR1 SGHTA, CDR2 FQGNSA.

The rearrangement joins TRBV6-6 to TRBJ1-1; TRBD1 is a possible D gene (5 bases). The CDR3 runs to 14 residues. V lost 0 bases and J lost 4, with 9 bases in between. From germline, CDR1 is MNHNY and CDR2 SVGAGI (reference sequence). The CDR3 sequence: CASSYSGRVTEAFF. Here the CDR3 DNA reads TGTGCCAGCAGTTACTCGGGCAGGGTCACTGAAGCTTTCTTT.

J is TRBJ2-5 and V is TRBV28; D ambiguous. The CDR3 extends over 13 amino acids. The germline gives CDR1 MDHEN, CDR2 SYDVKM. V lost 6 bases and J 7 bases, leaving 15 bases between the germline ends. The CDR3 DNA follows: TGTGCCAGCAGCCCCTCACGGGTTCGGACCCAGTACTTC. Protein: CASSPSRVRTQYF.

This clone was seen only once. The J gene is TRBJ2-5, the V gene TRBV4-1; 11 bases align to TRBD2. Germline CDR1 is MGHRA and CDR2 is YSYEKL. The CDR3 spans 17 residues. The trim removed 0 bases at V and 3 bases at J, leaving 6 bases unmatched. The CDR3 sequence is CASSQDSALAGEETQYF. Here the CDR3 DNA reads TGCGCCAGCAGCCAAGATTCGGCACTAGCGGGGGAAGAGACCCAGTACTTC.

The chain links TRBV5-4 to TRBJ2-2; D remains unclear. The CDR3 totals 19 residues. V shed 0 bases and J shed 1 base, with 19 bases lying between them. Per the germline V gene, CDR1 is SGHNT and CDR2 is YYREEE (reference sequence). The chain's CDR3 is CASSLAYSSVVLNTGELFF. The CDR3 DNA reads as TGTGCCAGCAGCTTGGCCTATTCGAGCGTCGTGCTGAACACCGGGGAGCTGTTTTTT.

V gene TRBV29-1 combines with J gene TRBJ2-1, with a possible D match to TRBD1 (5 bases). V lost 6 bases and J 8 bases, leaving 23 bases between the germline ends. Germline lookup yields CDR1 SQVTM and CDR2 ANQGSEA. The CDR3 is 15 amino acids. This chain's CDR3 is CSVDNDRKGSYEQFF. For the CDR3, the DNA is TGCAGCGTGGATAACGACAGAAAGGGGTCCTATGAGCAGTTCTTC.

This clone was detected only a few times. The chain employs TRBV5-1 and TRBJ2-5, with unresolved D. The CDR3 has 14 residues. V lost 0 bases, J lost 0 bases, and 6 bases lay in between. The germline V gene has CDR1 SGHRS and CDR2 YFSETQ. In nucleotides, the CDR3 is TGCGCCAGCAGCTTGGCACAGCACCAAGAGACCCAGTACTTC. Translation gives CASSLAQHQETQYF.

The rearrangement links TRBV19 to TRBJ1-5; perhaps TRBD1 as D (5 bases). Germline-derived CDR1 and CDR2 are LNHDA and SQIVND (reference sequence). CDR3 length equals 15 residues. V lost 0 bases, J lost 6 bases, and 12 bases lay in between. As DNA, the CDR3 is TGTGCCAGTAGTATAGATCAGGGTAGGAGTCAGCCCCAGCATTTT. This translates into CASSIDQGRSQPQHF.